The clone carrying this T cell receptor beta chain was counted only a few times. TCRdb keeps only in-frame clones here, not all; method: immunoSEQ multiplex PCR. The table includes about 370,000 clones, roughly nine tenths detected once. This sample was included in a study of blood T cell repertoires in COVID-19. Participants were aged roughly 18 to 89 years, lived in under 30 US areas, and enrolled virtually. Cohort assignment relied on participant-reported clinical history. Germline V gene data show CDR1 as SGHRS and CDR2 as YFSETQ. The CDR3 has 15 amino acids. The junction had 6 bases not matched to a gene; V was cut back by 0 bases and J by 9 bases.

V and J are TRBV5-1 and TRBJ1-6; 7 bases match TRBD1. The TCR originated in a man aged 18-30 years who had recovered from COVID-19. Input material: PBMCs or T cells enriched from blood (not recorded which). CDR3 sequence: CASSLAATGVSPLHF. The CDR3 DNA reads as TGCGCCAGCAGCTTGGCCGCTACAGGGGTTTCACCCCTCCACTTT.